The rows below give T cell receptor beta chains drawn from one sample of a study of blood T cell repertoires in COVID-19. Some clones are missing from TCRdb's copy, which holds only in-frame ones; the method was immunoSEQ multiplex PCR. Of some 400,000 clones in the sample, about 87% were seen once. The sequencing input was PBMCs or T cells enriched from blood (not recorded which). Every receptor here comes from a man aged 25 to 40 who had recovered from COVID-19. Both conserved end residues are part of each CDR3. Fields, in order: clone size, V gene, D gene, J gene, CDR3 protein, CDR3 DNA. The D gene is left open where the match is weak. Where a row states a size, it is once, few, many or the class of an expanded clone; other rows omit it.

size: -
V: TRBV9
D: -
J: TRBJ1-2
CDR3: CASSSWDTLNYGYTF
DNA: TGTGCCAGCAGCTCATGGGACACCCTTAACTATGGCTACACCTTC

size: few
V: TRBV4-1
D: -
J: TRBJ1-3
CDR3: CASSSGRVVGGNTIYF
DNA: TGCGCCAGCAGCAGTGGGCGGGTCGTCGGTGGAAACACCATATATTTT

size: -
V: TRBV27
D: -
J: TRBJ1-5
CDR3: CASSLTGKGYQPQHF
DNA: TGTGCCAGCAGTCTAACAGGGAAAGGGTATCAGCCCCAGCATTTT

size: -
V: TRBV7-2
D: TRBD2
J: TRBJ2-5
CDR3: CASSSARGETQYF
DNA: TGTGCCAGCAGCTCGGCGCGGGGGGAGACCCAGTACTTC

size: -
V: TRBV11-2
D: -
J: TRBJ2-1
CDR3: CATSAGGEQFF
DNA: TGTGCCACTTCCGCAGGGGGGGAGCAGTTCTTC

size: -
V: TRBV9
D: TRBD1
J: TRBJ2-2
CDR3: CASSVVPGGGGELFF
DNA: TGTGCCAGCAGCGTAGTCCCAGGGGGTGGCGGGGAGCTGTTTTTT

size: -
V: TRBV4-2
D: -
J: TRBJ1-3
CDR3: CASSQDLGVRSGNTIYF
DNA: TGTGCCAGCAGCCAAGATCTCGGGGTCCGCTCTGGAAACACCATATATTTT

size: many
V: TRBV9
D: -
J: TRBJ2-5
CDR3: CASSSGEVFGTQYF
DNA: TGTGCCAGCAGCTCGGGGGAAGTGTTCGGAACCCAGTACTTC

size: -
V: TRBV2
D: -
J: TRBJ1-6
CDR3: CASIDRLRAGDSPLHF
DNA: TGTGCCAGCATCGACAGGTTAAGGGCGGGTGATTCACCCCTCCACTTT

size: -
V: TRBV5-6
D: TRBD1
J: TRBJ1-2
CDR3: CASSPSGGHLYGYTF
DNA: TGTGCCAGCAGCCCTTCAGGGGGCCACCTTTATGGCTACACCTTC

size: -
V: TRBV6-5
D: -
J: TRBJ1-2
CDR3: CASSSQGRLRGYTF
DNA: TGTGCCAGCAGCTCACAGGGTCGCCTACGAGGCTACACCTTC

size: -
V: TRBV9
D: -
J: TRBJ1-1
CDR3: CASSLSQGEAFF
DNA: TGTGCCAGCAGTCTTAGCCAGGGGGAAGCTTTCTTT

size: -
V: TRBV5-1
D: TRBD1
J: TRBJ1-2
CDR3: CASSGTGEKGYTF
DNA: TGCGCCAGCAGCGGGACAGGGGAGAAGGGCTACACCTTC

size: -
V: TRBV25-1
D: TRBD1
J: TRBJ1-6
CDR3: CASRGQGDSPLHF
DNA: TGTGCCAGCAGAGGACAGGGCGATTCACCCCTCCACTTT

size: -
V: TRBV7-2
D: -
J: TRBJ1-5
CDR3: CASSLVENQPQHF
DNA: TGTGCCAGCAGCTTGGTAGAGAATCAGCCCCAGCATTTT

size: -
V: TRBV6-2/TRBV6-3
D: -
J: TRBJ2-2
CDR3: CASSYHTGTTGELFF
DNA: TGTGCCAGCAGTTACCACACAGGGACGACCGGGGAGCTGTTTTTT

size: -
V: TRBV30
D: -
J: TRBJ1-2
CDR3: CAWGRYGYTF
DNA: TGTGCCTGGGGCCGCTATGGCTACACCTTC

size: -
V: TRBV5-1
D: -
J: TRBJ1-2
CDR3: CASSLPMGGDGYTF
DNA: TGCGCCAGCAGCCTACCCATGGGAGGGGATGGCTACACCTTC

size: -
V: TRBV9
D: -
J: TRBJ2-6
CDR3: CASSVGEGSGANVLTF
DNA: TGTGCCAGCAGCGTAGGCGAGGGCTCTGGGGCCAACGTCCTGACTTTC

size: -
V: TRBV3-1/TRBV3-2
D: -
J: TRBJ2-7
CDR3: CASSQVAQGTYEQYF
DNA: TGTGCCAGCAGCCAAGTCGCGCAGGGGACCTACGAGCAGTACTTC

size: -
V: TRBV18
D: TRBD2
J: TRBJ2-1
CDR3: CASLTGGRRMDEQFF
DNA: TGTGCCAGCTTGACGGGGGGGAGGAGGATGGATGAGCAGTTCTTC

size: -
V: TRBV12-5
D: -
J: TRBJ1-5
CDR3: CASGRDWQPQHF
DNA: TGTGCTAGTGGACGGGATTGGCAGCCCCAGCATTTT

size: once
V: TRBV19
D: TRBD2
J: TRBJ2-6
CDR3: CASSTGGLGANVLTF
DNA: TGTGCCAGTAGTACGGGAGGATTGGGGGCCAACGTCCTGACTTTC

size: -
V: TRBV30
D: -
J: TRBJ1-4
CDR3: CAWRRISTNEKLFF
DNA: TGTGCCTGGCGGAGGATTTCAACTAATGAAAAACTGTTTTTT

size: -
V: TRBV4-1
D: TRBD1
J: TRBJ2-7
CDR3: CASSHLDRVVDEQYF
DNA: TGCGCCAGCAGCCACTTGGACAGGGTGGTCGACGAGCAGTACTTC

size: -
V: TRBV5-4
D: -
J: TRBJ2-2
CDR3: CASSNSGELFF
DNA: TGTGCCAGCAGCAACTCCGGGGAGCTGTTTTTT

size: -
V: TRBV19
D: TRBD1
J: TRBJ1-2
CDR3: CASTRGQPPYGYTF
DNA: TGTGCCAGTACCAGGGGACAGCCACCCTATGGCTACACCTTC

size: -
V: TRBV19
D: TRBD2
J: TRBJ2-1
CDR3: CASSISGGGIGYNEQFF
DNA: TGTGCCAGTAGTATTAGCGGGGGGGGAATTGGTTACAATGAGCAGTTCTTC

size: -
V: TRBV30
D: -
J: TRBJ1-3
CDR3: CAWGHSGNTIYF
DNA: TGTGCCTGGGGACATTCTGGAAACACCATATATTTT

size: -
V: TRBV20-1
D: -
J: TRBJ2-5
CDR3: CSKTIQETQYF
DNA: TGCAGCAAGACTATCCAAGAGACCCAGTACTTC

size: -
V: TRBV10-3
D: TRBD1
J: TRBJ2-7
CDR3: CAIRTGTGVYEQYF
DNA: TGTGCCATCAGGACCGGGACAGGGGTGTACGAGCAGTACTTC

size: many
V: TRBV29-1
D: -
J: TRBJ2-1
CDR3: CSVQVGQGEQFF
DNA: TGCAGCGTTCAGGTGGGGCAGGGTGAGCAGTTCTTC

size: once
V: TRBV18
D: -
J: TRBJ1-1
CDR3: CASSPPSGLGAFF
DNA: TGTGCCAGCTCACCACCTTCAGGGTTGGGGGCTTTCTTT

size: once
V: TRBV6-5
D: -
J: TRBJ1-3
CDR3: CASSYGGGGYGNTIYF
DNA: TGTGCCAGCAGTTACGGCGGGGGAGGGTATGGAAACACCATATATTTT

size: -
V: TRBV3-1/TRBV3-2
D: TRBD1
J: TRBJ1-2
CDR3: CAAALTTGNGYTF
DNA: TGTGCCGCAGCCTTAACGACAGGGAATGGCTACACCTTC

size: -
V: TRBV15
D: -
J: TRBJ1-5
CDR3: CATSRDRNSNQPQHF
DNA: TGTGCCACCAGCAGAGACAGGAATAGCAATCAGCCCCAGCATTTT

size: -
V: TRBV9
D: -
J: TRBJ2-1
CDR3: CASSEGDLGVGEQFF
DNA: TGTGCCAGCAGCGAGGGGGACCTAGGGGTAGGGGAGCAGTTCTTC

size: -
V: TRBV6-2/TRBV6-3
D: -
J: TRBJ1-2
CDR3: CASSPGGAYGYTF
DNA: TGTGCCAGCAGCCCCGGTGGGGCCTATGGCTACACCTTC

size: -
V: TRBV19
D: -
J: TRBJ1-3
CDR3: CASIHRAGNTIYF
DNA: TGTGCCAGTATCCACAGGGCTGGAAACACCATATATTTT

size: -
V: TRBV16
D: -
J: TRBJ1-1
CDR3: CASSLERGNTEAFF
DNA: TGTGCCAGCAGCCTAGAACGCGGGAACACTGAAGCTTTCTTT

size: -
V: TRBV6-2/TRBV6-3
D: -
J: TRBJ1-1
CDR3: CASSYGGLTTEAFF
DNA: TGTGCCAGCAGTTATGGGGGCCTTACCACTGAAGCTTTCTTT

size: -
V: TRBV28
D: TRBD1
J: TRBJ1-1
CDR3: CASSPGDRTNTEAFF
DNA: TGTGCCAGCAGTCCCGGGGACAGGACGAACACTGAAGCTTTCTTT

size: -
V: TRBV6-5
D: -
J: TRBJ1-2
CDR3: CASSYSRLDGYTF
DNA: TGTGCCAGCAGTTACTCGAGGCTAGATGGCTACACCTTC

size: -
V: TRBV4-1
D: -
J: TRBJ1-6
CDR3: CASSQVVSGASSYNSPLHF
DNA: TGCGCCAGCAGCCAAGTCGTATCAGGCGCGAGCTCCTATAATTCACCCCTCCACTTT

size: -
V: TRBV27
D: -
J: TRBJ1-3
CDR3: CASSSLHYRDPSIYF
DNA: TGTGCCAGCAGTTCCCTTCACTACAGGGACCCGAGCATATATTTT

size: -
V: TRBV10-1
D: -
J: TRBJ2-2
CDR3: CASSEWAGLTGELFF
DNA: TGCGCCAGCAGTGAATGGGCAGGGCTCACCGGGGAGCTGTTTTTT

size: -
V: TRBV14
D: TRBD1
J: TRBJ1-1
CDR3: CASSPGGRGLLNTEAFF
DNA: TGTGCCAGCAGCCCAGGGGGGCGCGGCTTATTGAACACTGAAGCTTTCTTT

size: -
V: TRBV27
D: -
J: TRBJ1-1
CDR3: CASSPIAMNTEAFF
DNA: TGTGCCAGCAGCCCCATAGCTATGAACACTGAAGCTTTCTTT

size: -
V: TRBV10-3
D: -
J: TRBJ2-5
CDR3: CAISGLGSTKETQYF
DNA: TGTGCCATCAGTGGACTAGGTTCAACCAAAGAGACCCAGTACTTC

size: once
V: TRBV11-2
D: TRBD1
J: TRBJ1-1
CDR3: CASSLGRRTGGVSNTEAFF
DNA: TGTGCCAGCAGCTTAGGGAGGAGGACAGGGGGCGTCTCGAACACTGAAGCTTTCTTT

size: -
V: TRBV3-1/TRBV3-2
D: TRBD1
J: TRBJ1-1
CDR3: CASSLGTVNTEAFF
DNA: TGTGCCAGCAGCCTGGGGACAGTGAACACTGAAGCTTTCTTT

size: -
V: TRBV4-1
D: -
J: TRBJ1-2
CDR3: CASSQGGKGPAYEGYTF
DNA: TGCGCCAGCAGCCAAGGGGGAAAGGGGCCCGCGTACGAGGGCTACACCTTC

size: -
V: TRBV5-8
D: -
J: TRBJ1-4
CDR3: CASSVQGTATNEKLFF
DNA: TGTGCCAGCAGCGTACAGGGAACTGCAACTAATGAAAAACTGTTTTTT

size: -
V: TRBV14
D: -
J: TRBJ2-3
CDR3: CASSRLDLSTDTQYF
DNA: TGTGCCAGCAGCCGGCTGGACTTAAGCACAGATACGCAGTATTTT

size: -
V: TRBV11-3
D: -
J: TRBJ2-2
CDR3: CASSAWTETQTGELFF
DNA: TGTGCCAGCAGCGCCTGGACAGAAACACAGACCGGGGAGCTGTTTTTT